Sequencing of this T cell receptor (beta chain) was carried out in a study of T cell changes during pregnancy in multiple sclerosis. Using immunoSEQ multiplex PCR, the repertoire was profiled, and TCRdb retains in-frame clones only, with some absent. The table lists about 37,000 clones, about 89% of them singletons. This TCR derives from a female donor in good health, enrolled as a control in a pregnancy study. Sample: CD4+ T cells from peripheral blood mononuclear cells, taken in the third trimester of pregnancy.

CDR3 nucleotides: TGTGCCAGCAGTTTCCCTTCTCGAACCCACACAGGGAGGGCTGAAAAACTGTTTTTT. Translation: CASSFPSRTHTGRAEKLFF. The chain recombines TRBV28 with TRBJ1-4; tentatively, D is TRBD1 (6 bases). The ends were cut back, 3 bases at V and 7 bases at J, with 27 bases in the middle. The CDR3 contains 19 residues. Germline V gene data show CDR1 as MDHEN and CDR2 as SYDVKM.